This T cell receptor beta chain came from a study of blood T cell repertoires in COVID-19. Across the whole study: Samples of COVID-19 (acute and convalescent) were obtained from the United States, Italy and Spain. Sample material is recorded as cDNA or gDNA derived from T cells, B-cell-depleted T cells, or PBMCs.

The CDR3 runs to 15 residues. Trimming shortened V by 0 bases and J by 2 bases, and 10 bases separated the two germline ends. Germline CDR1 LNHDA, CDR2 SQIVND (reference sequence). In the study's own analysis: For nucleated cells, counts were estimated from reference gene primer amplification. Sequencing was performed with immunoSEQ multiplex PCR; in TCRdb, only in-frame clones are kept and a portion is missing. The DNA gave D and trimming, while V, J and clone size come from that table. The repertoire includes fewer than 100,000 clones, around 90% of them detected once, and 0.75% to 0.8% sits in the top ten.

The TCR comes from a woman older than 75 with acute or convalescent COVID-19. The rearrangement joins TRBV19 to TRBJ1-2, with D possibly matching TRBD1 (5 bases). Sequences were obtained from peripheral blood. The CDR3 DNA reads as TGTGCCAGTAGTATAGATCGGCAGGGCAACTATGGCTACACCTTC. Protein sequence: CASSIDRQGNYGYTF.